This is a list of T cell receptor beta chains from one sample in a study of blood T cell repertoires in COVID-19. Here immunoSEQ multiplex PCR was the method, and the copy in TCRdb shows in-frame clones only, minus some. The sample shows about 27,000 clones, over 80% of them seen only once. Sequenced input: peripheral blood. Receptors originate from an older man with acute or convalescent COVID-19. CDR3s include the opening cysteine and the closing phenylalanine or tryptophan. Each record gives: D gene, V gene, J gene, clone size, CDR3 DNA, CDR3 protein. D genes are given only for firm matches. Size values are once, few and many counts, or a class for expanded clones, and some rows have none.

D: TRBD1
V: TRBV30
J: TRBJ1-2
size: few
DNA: TGTGCCCTAAGGGGGGCGGGGACAGAAGTTTATGGCTACACCTTC
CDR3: CALRGAGTEVYGYTF

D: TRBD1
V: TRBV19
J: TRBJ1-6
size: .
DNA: TGTGCCAGTAGTCCTGGGGACAGGGGTAATTCACCCCTCCACTTT
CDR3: CASSPGDRGNSPLHF

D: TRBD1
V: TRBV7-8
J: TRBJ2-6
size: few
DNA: TGTGCCAGCAGCTTAAACAACAGGGGGCTCTCTGGGGCCAACGTCCTGACTTTC
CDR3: CASSLNNRGLSGANVLTF

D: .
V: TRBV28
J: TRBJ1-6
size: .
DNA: TGTGCCAGCAGTTTACCATACTTGTCGAGCTCCTATAATTCACCCCTCCACTTT
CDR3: CASSLPYLSSSYNSPLHF

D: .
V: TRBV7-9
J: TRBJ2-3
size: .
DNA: TGTGCCAGCAGCCCACTCGGGGATACGCAGTATTTT
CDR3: CASSPLGDTQYF

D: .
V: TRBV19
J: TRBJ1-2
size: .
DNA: TGTGCCAGTAGTATTTATGGGGGCAATGGCTACACCTTC
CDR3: CASSIYGGNGYTF

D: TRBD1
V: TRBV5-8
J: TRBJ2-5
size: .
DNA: TGTGCCAGCAGCCTAGAGGACAGGGTTCAAGAGACCCAGTACTTC
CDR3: CASSLEDRVQETQYF

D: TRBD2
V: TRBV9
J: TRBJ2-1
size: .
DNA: TGTGCCAGCAGCCCGGGGACTAGCCCGTACAATGAGCAGTTCTTC
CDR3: CASSPGTSPYNEQFF

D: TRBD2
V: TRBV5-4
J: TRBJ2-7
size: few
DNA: TGTGCCAGCAGCTTGGACAGCGGGGGTATATACTTC
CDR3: CASSLDSGGIYF

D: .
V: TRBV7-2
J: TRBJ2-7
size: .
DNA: TGTGCCAGCAGCACCCGGAGGGGGCCCTACGAGCAGTACTTC
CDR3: CASSTRRGPYEQYF

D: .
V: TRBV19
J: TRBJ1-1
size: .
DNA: TGTGCCAGTAGTATAGCAATGAACACTGAAGCTTTCTTT
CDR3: CASSIAMNTEAFF

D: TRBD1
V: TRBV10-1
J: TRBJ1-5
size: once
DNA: TGCGCCATCCAGACAGGGGCTTTGCAGCCCCAGCATTTT
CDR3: CAIQTGALQPQHF

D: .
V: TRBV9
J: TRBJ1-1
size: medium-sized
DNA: TGTGCCAGCAGCGCTCGACCTTTGGAGGAGGCTTTCTTT
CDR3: CASSARPLEEAFF

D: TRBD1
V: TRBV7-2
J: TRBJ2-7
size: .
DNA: TGTGCCAGCAGCAAGAGACAGGGGGTCGGCGAGCAGTACTTC
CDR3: CASSKRQGVGEQYF

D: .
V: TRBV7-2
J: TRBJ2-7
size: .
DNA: TGTGCCAGCAGCCCCGACCCGGCATCGGGCGAGCAGTACTTC
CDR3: CASSPDPASGEQYF

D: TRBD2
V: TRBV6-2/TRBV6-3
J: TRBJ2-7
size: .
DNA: TGTGCCAGCAGCCCTAGCGGTAACTACGAGCAGTACTTC
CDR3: CASSPSGNYEQYF

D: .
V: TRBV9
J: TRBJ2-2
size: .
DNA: TGTGCCAGCAGCCGGAGGGCCGCTGCGAACACCGGGGAGCTGTTTTTT
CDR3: CASSRRAAANTGELFF

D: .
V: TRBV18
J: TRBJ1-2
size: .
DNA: TGTGCCAGCTCACCAGACACCCCTAACTATGGCTACACCTTC
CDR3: CASSPDTPNYGYTF

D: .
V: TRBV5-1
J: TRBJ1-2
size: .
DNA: TGCGCCAGCAGCCAGGGGAACTATGGCTACACCTTC
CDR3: CASSQGNYGYTF

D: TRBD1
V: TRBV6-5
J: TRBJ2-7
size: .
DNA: TGTGCCAGCAGGATGGACAGGCCCTACGAGCAGTACTTC
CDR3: CASRMDRPYEQYF

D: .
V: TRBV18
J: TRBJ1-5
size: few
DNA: TGTGCCAGCTCACCTGCAGGGCCCAATCAGCCCCAGCATTTT
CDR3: CASSPAGPNQPQHF

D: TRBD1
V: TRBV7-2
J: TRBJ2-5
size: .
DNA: TGTGCCAGCAGCTTAGAGAAGGGGGCAGAGACCCAGTACTTC
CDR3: CASSLEKGAETQYF

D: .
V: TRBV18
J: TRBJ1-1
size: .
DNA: TGTGCCAGCTCACCGATAAGCGCAGCAAACACTGAAGCTTTCTTT
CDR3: CASSPISAANTEAFF

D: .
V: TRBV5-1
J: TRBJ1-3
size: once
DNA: TGCGCCAGCAGCGTAGGGGTTTCGGCTGGAAACACCATATATTTT
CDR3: CASSVGVSAGNTIYF

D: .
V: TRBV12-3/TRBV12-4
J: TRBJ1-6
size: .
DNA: TGTGCCAGCAGTTTAAGGGGGCCCCTCCACTTT
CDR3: CASSLRGPLHF

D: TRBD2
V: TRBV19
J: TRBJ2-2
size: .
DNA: TGTGCCAGTAGCTCAGCGGGGACGAACACCGGGGAGCTGTTTTTT
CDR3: CASSSAGTNTGELFF

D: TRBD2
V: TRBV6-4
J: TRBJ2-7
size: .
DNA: TGTGCCAGCAGTGTTCAGCGGGGGCCATACGAGCAGTACTTC
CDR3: CASSVQRGPYEQYF

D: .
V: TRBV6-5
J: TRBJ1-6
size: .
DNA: TGTGCCAGCTACACAGCCAATAATTCACCCCTCCACTTT
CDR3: CASYTANNSPLHF

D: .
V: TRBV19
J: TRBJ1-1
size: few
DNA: TGTGCCAGTAGTACAAACGGACAGCTCGTGGCTTTCTTT
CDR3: CASSTNGQLVAFF

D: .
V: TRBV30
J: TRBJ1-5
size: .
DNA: TGTGCCTGGAGTACCTCCGGTAATCAGCCCCAGCATTTT
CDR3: CAWSTSGNQPQHF

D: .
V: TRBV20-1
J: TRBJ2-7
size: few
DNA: TGCAGTGCTAGTGAAAACCCTACCTACGAGCAGTACTTC
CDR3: CSASENPTYEQYF

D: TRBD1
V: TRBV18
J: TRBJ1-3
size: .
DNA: TGTGCCAGCTCACCTACAGGGGAACCTGGAAACACCATATATTTT
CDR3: CASSPTGEPGNTIYF

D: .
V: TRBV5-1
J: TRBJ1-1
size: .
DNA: TGCGCCAGCAGCTTGGATTCGGTGCCCGGCACTGAAGCTTTCTTT
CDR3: CASSLDSVPGTEAFF

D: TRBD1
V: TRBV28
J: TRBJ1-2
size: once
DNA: TGTGCCAGCATGACAGGGGACTATGGCTACACCTTC
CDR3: CASMTGDYGYTF

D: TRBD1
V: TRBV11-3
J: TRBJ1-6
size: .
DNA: TGTGCCAGCAGCTTAGAAGGGGGCGCCGTTTCACCCCTCCACTTT
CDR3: CASSLEGGAVSPLHF

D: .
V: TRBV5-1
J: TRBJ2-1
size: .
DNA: TGCGCCAGCAGCTTGGTGGCAGGGTTAGTTTACAATGAGCAGTTCTTC
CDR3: CASSLVAGLVYNEQFF

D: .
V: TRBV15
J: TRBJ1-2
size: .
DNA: TGTGCCACCAGCAGGAGGGGCCCAGCGGGGAACTATGGCTACACCTTC
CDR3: CATSRRGPAGNYGYTF

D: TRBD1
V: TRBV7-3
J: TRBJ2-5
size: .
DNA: TGTGCCAGCAGCCTGACAGGGGGGTCGGAGACCCAGTACTTC
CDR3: CASSLTGGSETQYF

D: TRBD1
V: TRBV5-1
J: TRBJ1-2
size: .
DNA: TGCGCCAGCAGCTTACCGGGACAGGGAAAAGCAAGTCGCGGCTACACCTTC
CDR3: CASSLPGQGKASRGYTF

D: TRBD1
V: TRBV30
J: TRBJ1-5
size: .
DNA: TGTGCCTGGAAGGGACAGGGGGTTCAGCCCCAGCATTTT
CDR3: CAWKGQGVQPQHF

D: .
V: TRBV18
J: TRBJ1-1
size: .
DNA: TGTGCCAGCTCACCAGCGACAGATGAAGCTTTCTTT
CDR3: CASSPATDEAFF

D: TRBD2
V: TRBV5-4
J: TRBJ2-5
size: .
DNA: TGTGCCAGCAGCGAGGATCCGGGGGGACAAGAGACCCAGTACTTC
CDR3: CASSEDPGGQETQYF

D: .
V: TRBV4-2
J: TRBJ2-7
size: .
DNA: TGTGCCAGCAGCCAAGCTGACCCAGGGCGCGCCGAGCAGTACTTC
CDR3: CASSQADPGRAEQYF

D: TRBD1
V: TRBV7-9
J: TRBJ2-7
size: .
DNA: TGTGCCAGCAGTCTCCGACAGGGGGTCTCCTACGAGCAGTACTTC
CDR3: CASSLRQGVSYEQYF

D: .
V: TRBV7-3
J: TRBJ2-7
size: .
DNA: TGTGCCAGCAGGGTTATACAGGAAACCCGGGACTCCTCCTACGAGCAGTACTTC
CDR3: CASRVIQETRDSSYEQYF

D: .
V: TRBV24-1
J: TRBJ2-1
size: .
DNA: TGTGCCACCAGTGATTTTAGTAATGAGCAGTTCTTC
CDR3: CATSDFSNEQFF

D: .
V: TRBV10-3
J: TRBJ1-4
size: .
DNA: TGTGCCATCAGTGAGTCCCAGGGCGGTGAAAAACTGTTTTTT
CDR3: CAISESQGGEKLFF

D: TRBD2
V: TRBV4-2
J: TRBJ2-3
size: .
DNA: TGTGCCAGCAGCCAACCGGGACTAGCGGGATCAGATACGCAGTATTTT
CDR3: CASSQPGLAGSDTQYF

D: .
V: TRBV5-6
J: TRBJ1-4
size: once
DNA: TGTGCCAGCAGCTTGGGCCCCTGGAAGGGGAATGAAAAACTGTTTTTT
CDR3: CASSLGPWKGNEKLFF

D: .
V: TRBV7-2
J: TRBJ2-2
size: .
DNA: TGTGCCAGCAGCTTAGCGGTAGACACCGGGGAGCTGTTTTTT
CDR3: CASSLAVDTGELFF

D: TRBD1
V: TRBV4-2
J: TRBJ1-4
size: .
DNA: TGTGCCAGCAGCCAACAAGGACAGGACGGTGAAAAACTGTTTTTT
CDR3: CASSQQGQDGEKLFF

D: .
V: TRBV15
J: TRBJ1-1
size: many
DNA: TGTGCCACCAGCAGAGACAGGGAAGGGACTTTGTACACTGAAGCTTTCTTT
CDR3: CATSRDREGTLYTEAFF

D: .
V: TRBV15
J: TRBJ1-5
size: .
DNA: TGTGCCACCAGCAGAGATCCTGATCAGCCCCAGCATTTT
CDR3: CATSRDPDQPQHF